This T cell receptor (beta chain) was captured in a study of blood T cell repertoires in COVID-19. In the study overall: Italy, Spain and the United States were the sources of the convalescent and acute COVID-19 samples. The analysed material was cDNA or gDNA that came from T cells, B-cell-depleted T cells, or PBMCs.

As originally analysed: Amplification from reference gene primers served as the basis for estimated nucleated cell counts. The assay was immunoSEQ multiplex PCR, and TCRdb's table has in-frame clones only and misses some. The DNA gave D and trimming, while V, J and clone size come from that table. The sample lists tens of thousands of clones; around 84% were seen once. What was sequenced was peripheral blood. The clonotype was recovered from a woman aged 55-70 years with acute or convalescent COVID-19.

The CDR3 DNA is TGCGCCAGCAGCCAGGGACAGGCAAACTACGAGCAGTACTTC. This translates into CASSQGQANYEQYF. The V and J genes are TRBV4-1 and TRBJ2-7, with TRBD1 matching 8 bases. In germline, CDR1 is MGHRA, CDR2 YSYEKL. The V and J ends lost 3 bases and 3 bases, in that order; junction bases with no gene match: 4. The CDR3 sequence is 14 residues long.